This T cell receptor (beta chain) was retrieved from a study of T cell responses to AZD1222 COVID-19 vaccine (dated by TCRdb to 2020 to 2022). With respect to the entire study: A total of about 230 trial participants underwent TCR sequencing, of whom about 210 received two doses of AZD1222 and about 26 received two doses of the MenACWY control vaccine. Trial participants were enrolled by age into 18-55, 56-69 and 70-plus year subgroups, with about 150, 28 and 57 TCR-sequenced participants respectively.

Results and caveats for the whole study, not just this receptor: Conclusions about previously exposed vaccinees were limited because only six AZD1222 recipients were SARS-CoV-2 seropositive at baseline. Spike-specific TCR breadth and depth rose significantly after two AZD1222 doses compared with day 0 and with MenACWY recipients. Reportedly, close to half of the unique spike-specific TCRs recognized epitopes lying outside the regions that are mutated in the B.1.351 and B.1.1.7 variants. The whole spike protein was spanned by vaccine-associated CD4 TCRs, and dominant responses were seen in regions 160-218 and 743-854. Participants were mostly white British and included more females than males, and it was suggested by the authors that clonal diversity may have been underestimated. Because no day 14 peak-response samples were available, repertoires were characterized only after the peak T cell response. In the small 56-69-year group, the increase in depth fell short of significance, most likely because of low power.

The CDR3 regions of human TCRbeta chains were analyzed by immunosequencing. In the original analysis: Repertoire TCRs were checked for matches against a reference library of SARS-CoV-2-specific TCRs that had been generated using the MIRA antigen-specificity platform. Breadth meant the fraction of unique TCRs that were SARS-CoV-2-associated, whereas depth meant the fraction of total T cells that were SARS-CoV-2-associated. Using the MIRA data, each spike-specific TCR was assigned both to the spike region to which the TCR was reactive and to a CD4 or CD8 class. Log10-transformed breadth and depth values were compared by one-way ANOVA with Sidak's multiple comparisons tests. The table comes from immuneACCESS by way of TCRdb, which keeps in-frame sequences with V and J called. Part of the clones is missing from these tables; in studies checked, under half for an unresolved V gene and the rest for unknown reasons. For V, J and clone size, that table is used; D and trimming come from the DNA. This sample holds tens of thousands of clones; 80% to 90% were observed only once. Of the sample, over 5% is held by the ten largest clones.

Per the publication, the time point label means: about 28 days (+/-7) after the second vaccine dose. AZD1222 recipients whose second dose came at about 4 weeks and those whose second dose came at about 12 weeks were combined into one group, since spike-specific TCR depth and breadth did not differ between the two schedules. The vaccinee samples were drawn from two UK trials, COV001 and COV002, one of which was a single-blind randomized controlled phase 2/3 trial testing AZD1222 (ChAdOx1 nCoV-19) in healthy adults. For TCRbeta chain sequencing, PBMC samples were collected from trial participants at day 0 and at day 28 after the second dose. Turning to this clone: This clone's antigen is unknown. The input lacks base qualities; no much larger clone sits a single base away.

This material consisted of peripheral blood, taken 28 days after the second AZD1222 dose. This sequence originates from an adult who received the AZD1222 COVID-19 vaccine.

The CDR3 loop reads CASSYSMLPGASNQPQHF. Here is the DNA: TGTGCCAGCAGTTACTCAATGTTGCCGGGGGCCTCTAATCAGCCCCAGCATTTT. The chain employs TRBV6-2 or TRBV6-3 and TRBJ1-5; the D segment could be TRBD1, given 6 matching bases. From its cysteine to its phenylalanine, the CDR3 spans 18 amino acids. The entry retains the CDR3 DNA only, 54 bases that are in frame from base 1. The germline V gene specifies MNHEY as CDR1 and SVGEGT as CDR2. V lost 0 bases and J lost 4 bases; the stretch between them is 19 bases long.